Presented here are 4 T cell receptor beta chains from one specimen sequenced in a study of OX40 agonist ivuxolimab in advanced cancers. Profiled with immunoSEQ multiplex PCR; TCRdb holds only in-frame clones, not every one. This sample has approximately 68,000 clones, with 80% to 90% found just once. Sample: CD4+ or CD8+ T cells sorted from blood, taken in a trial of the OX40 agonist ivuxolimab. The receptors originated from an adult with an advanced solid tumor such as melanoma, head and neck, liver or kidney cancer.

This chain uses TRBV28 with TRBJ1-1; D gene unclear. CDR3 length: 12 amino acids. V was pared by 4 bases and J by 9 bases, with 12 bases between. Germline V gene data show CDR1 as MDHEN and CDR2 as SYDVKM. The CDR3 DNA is TGTGCCAGCAGTTCAACCGGCAGAAAAGCTTTCTTT. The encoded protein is CASSSTGRKAFF. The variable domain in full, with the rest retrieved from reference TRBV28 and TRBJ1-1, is DVKVTQSSRYLVKRTGEKVFLECVQDMDHENMFWYRQDPGLGLRLIYFSYDVKMKEKGDIPEGYSVSREKKERFSLILESASTNQTSMYLCASSSTGRKAFFGQGTRLTVV.

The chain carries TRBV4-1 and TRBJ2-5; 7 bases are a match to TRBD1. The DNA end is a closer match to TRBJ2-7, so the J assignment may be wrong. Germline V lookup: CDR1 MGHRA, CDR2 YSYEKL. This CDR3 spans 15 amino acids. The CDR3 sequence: CASSLRQGSPYEQYF. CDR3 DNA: TGCGCCAGCAGCCTCCGACAGGGCAGTCCCTACGAGCAGTACTTC.

The CDR3 region is CASSGQGGLNEKLFF. The CDR3 DNA reads TGTGCCAGCAGTGGACAGGGCGGGCTAAATGAAAAACTGTTTTTT. The chain employs TRBV2 and TRBJ1-4; 7 bases line up with TRBD1. The CDR3 length is 15 residues. The ends lost 4 bases at V and 5 bases at J; junction bases unmatched: 7. Germline V gene data show CDR1 as SNHLY and CDR2 as FYNNEI.

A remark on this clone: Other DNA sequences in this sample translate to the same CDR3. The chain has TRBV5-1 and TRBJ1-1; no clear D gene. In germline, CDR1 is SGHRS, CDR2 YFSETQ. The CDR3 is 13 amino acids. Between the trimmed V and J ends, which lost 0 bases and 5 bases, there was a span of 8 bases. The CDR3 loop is CASSLGERTEAFF. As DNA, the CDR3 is TGCGCCAGCAGCTTGGGGGAAAGAACTGAAGCTTTCTTT.